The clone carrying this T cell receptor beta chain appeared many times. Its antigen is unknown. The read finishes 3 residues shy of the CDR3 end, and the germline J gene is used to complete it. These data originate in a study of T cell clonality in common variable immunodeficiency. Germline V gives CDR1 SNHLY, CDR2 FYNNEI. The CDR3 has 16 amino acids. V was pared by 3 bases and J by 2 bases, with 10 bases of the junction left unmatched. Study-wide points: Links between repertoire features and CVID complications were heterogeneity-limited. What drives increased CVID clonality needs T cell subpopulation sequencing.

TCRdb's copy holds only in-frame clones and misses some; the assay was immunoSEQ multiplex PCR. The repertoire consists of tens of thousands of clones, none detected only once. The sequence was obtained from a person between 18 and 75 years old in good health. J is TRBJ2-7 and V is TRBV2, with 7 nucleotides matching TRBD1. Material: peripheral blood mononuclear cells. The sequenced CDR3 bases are TGTGCCAGCAGTGATCCCGGACAGGCAACTACCTACGAG. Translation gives CASSDPGQATTYE. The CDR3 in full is CASSDPGQATTYEQYF.